A single sample gave rise to the 27 T cell receptor beta chains below, sequenced in a study of cytomegalovirus exposure and HLA in healthy donors. Both 60 Vbeta primers and 13 Jbeta primers went into the PCR. Generated by immunoSEQ multiplex PCR, the TCRdb table keeps only in-frame clones and is missing some. The profile shows about 160,000 clones, 85% of them singletons. The sequenced material came from PBMCs. The receptors come from a boy younger than 10 in good health and CMV-seronegative.

V gene TRBV6-1 combines with J gene TRBJ2-7, with TRBD1 matching over 7 bases. V was clipped by 4 bases and J by 0 bases; unmatched bases: 6. Germline loops: CDR1 MNHNS, CDR2 SASEGT. The CDR3 is 15 amino acids. CDR3 coding DNA: TGTGCCAGCAGTGTCGTCCGGGACAGCTCCTACGAGCAGTACTTC. Its protein is CASSVVRDSSYEQYF.

This rearrangement joins TRBV7-2 to TRBJ2-1; 13 bases are a match to TRBD2. The CDR3 runs to 15 residues. Germline CDR1 and CDR2: SGHTA and FQGNSA. V dropped 5 bases and J dropped 5; count of bases not matched to a gene: 3. The CDR3 coding sequence is TGTGCCAGCAGCCAGGGACTAGCGGGAAACAATGAGCAGTTCTTC. Protein product: CASSQGLAGNNEQFF.

The chain carries TRBV20-1 and TRBJ2-4, with no clear D. Germline lookup yields CDR1 DFQATT and CDR2 SNEGSKA (reference sequence). This CDR3 spans 11 amino acids. Trimming took off 1 base at V and 15 bases at J, with 13 bases between the two ends. The CDR3 DNA follows: TGCAGTGCTAGAGCAGGTAACCTACGGTACTTC. It specifies CSARAGNLRYF.

The chain joins TRBV5-4 to TRBJ2-3; the D gene is possibly TRBD1 (5 bases). V was pared by 3 bases and J by 6 bases, with 17 bases between. Germline V gene sequence: CDR1 SGHNT, CDR2 YYREEE (reference sequence). The CDR3 length is 15 residues. CDR3: CASSSLGQGRDTQYF. The CDR3 DNA is TGTGCCAGCAGCTCCCTGGGGCAGGGAAGGGATACGCAGTATTTT.

The chain carries TRBV15 and TRBJ2-5; TRBD2 is a possible D gene (6 bases). This CDR3 comprises 18 residues. Germline V CDR1 and CDR2: LNHNV, YYDKDF (reference sequence). Trimming shortened V by 0 bases and J by 5 bases, and 22 bases separated the two germline ends. The CDR3 nucleotides read TGTGCCACCAGCAGAGATGGCGGACTATCTGTCCTCCAGGAGACCCAGTACTTC. Translation gives CATSRDGGLSVLQETQYF.

This chain uses TRBV15 with TRBJ2-7; TRBD2 might be the D (6 bases). The CDR3 loop spans 16 amino acids. The V end was cut by 0 bases, the J end by 0 bases, with 12 bases between. Looked up from germline, CDR1 is LNHNV and CDR2 is YYDKDF (reference sequence). CDR3 coding DNA: TGTGCCACCAGCAGAGATAGGAGGGACCTCTCCTACGAGCAGTACTTC. This encodes CATSRDRRDLSYEQYF.

The chain is built from TRBV28 and TRBJ2-7; 10 nucleotides match TRBD2. Trimming removed 10 bases from V and 4 bases from J; junction bases left unmatched: 10. The CDR3 runs 14 residues. The germline V gene encodes CDR1 MDHEN and CDR2 SYDVKM. CDR3 DNA: TGTGCCACCACAATGGGGACTAGCGTTTACGAGCAGTACTTC. Protein: CATTMGTSVYEQYF. The full variable domain, in which reference TRBV28 and TRBJ2-7 provide the parts outside the CDR3, is DVKVTQSSRYLVKRTGEKVFLECVQDMDHENMFWYRQDPGLGLRLIYFSYDVKMKEKGDIPEGYSVSREKKERFSLILESASTNQTSMYLCATTMGTSVYEQYFGPGTRLTVT.

The chain uses TRBV2 and TRBJ2-2; 8 bases are shared with TRBD1. Germline V CDR1 and CDR2: SNHLY, FYNNEI. The CDR3 spans 15 residues. The J segment lost 6 bases and the V segment lost 8 bases, leaving 11 bases of the junction unmatched. The CDR3 here is CASFWQGALAGELFF. In nucleotides, the CDR3 is TGTGCCAGCTTTTGGCAGGGGGCATTAGCCGGGGAGCTGTTTTTT.

This rearrangement joins TRBV28 to TRBJ1-2; no definite D call. This CDR3 contains 14 residues. The germline CDR1 and CDR2 sequences are MDHEN and SYDVKM. The V gene lost 3 bases and the J gene lost 0 bases, with 8 bases spanning the gap. CDR3 sequence (DNA): TGTGCCAGCAGTTTTCCCGAGGCTAACTATGGCTACACCTTC. This gives the protein CASSFPEANYGYTF.

V is TRBV13 and J is TRBJ2-7, with 9 bases matching TRBD1. Trimming took 1 base from V and 5 from J; bases not matched to a gene: 0. Per the germline V gene, CDR1 is PRHDT and CDR2 is FYEKMQ (reference sequence). CDR3 length: 13 residues. CDR3 DNA sequence: TGTGCCAGCAGCTTAGACAGGGGGCACGAGCAGTACTTC. It codes for CASSLDRGHEQYF.

The rearrangement uses TRBV11-2 and TRBJ1-6; no reliable D call. V was cut by 7 bases and J by 6 bases, with 13 bases left in between. CDR1 is SGHAT and CDR2 is FQNNGV in the germline V gene. The CDR3 is 14 amino acids. CDR3 nucleotides: TGTGCCAGCAACCCGAGGGAGTCTAATTCACCCCTCCACTTT. Translation: CASNPRESNSPLHF.

This clone was seen more than once but under ten times. The chain links TRBV7-6 to TRBJ2-1; maybe TRBD2 (5 bases). V was trimmed by 2 bases and J by 5 bases, leaving 7 bases between them. Germline CDR1 and CDR2: SGHVS and FNYEAQ. This CDR3 is 13 amino acids long. Here the CDR3 DNA reads TGTGCCAGCAGCTTATGGCGGGACAATGAGCAGTTCTTC. Translated, it gives CASSLWRDNEQFF.

This clone showed up just once. The J gene is TRBJ2-5, the V gene TRBV6-6, with D tentatively TRBD2 (6 bases). Trimming took off 8 bases at V and 4 bases at J, with 14 bases between the two ends. This CDR3 region has 13 residues. The germline CDR1 and CDR2 sequences are MNHNY and SVGAGI (reference sequence). This chain's CDR3 is CASESGETETQYF. For the CDR3, the DNA is TGTGCCAGCGAATCGGGGGAAACAGAGACCCAGTACTTC.

The chain is built from TRBV14 and TRBJ2-3, with D maybe TRBD2 (5 bases). There are 12 residues in the CDR3. Germline-derived CDR1 and CDR2 are SGHDN and FVKESK. Trimming cost V 4 bases and J 9 bases, with 11 bases left between them. CDR3 sequence (DNA): TGTGCCAGCAGCCCGGTCGGGGTAACGCAGTATTTT. It codes for CASSPVGVTQYF. Variable domain in full (rest from reference TRBV14 and TRBJ2-3): EAGVTQFPSHSVIEKGQTVTLRCDPISGHDNLYWYRRVMGKEIKFLLHFVKESKQDESGMPNNRFLAERTGGTYSTLKVQPAELEDSGVYFCASSPVGVTQYFGPGTRLTVL.

This clone was picked up a small number of times. The chain joins TRBV7-3 to TRBJ2-3; 10 bases line up with TRBD2. Germline lookup yields CDR1 SGHTA and CDR2 FQGTGA. CDR3 size: 15 residues. Germline trimming cut 2 bases from V and 4 bases from J; bases unmatched to any gene: 3. DNA for the CDR3: TGTGCCAGCAGCTTACAACTAGCGGGGCCAGATACGCAGTATTTT. It encodes CASSLQLAGPDTQYF.

The gene calls are TRBV6-1 and TRBJ2-1, with D possibly matching TRBD2 (6 bases). The CDR3 spans 15 residues. V lost 6 bases and J lost 0, with 12 bases in between. The germline CDR1 and CDR2 sequences are MNHNS and SASEGT. Here the CDR3 DNA reads TGTGCCAGCAGAGGGGCGGGGAGCTCCTACAATGAGCAGTTCTTC. Translation gives CASRGAGSSYNEQFF.

V and J are TRBV10-3 and TRBJ2-7; 9 bases agree with TRBD1. CDR3 length: 14 residues. Germline CDR1 reads ENHRY; CDR2 reads SYGVKD. The trim removed 6 bases at V and 3 bases at J, leaving 6 bases unmatched. The chain's CDR3 is CAIRADRGYYEQYF. The CDR3 DNA reads as TGTGCCATCAGGGCAGACAGGGGGTACTACGAGCAGTACTTC.

The chain recombines TRBV5-4 with TRBJ2-5, with 7 positions matching TRBD2. This CDR3 contains 14 residues. V lost 4 bases, J lost 2 bases, and 5 bases stayed unmatched. From germline, CDR1 is SGHNT and CDR2 YYREEE (reference sequence). The CDR3 is CASSLEGLQETQYF. CDR3 in DNA: TGTGCCAGCAGCCTGGAGGGACTACAAGAGACCCAGTACTTC.

Only a few counts were recorded for this clone. The V call is TRBV10-3, the J call TRBJ2-5; TRBD2 matches at 8 bases. The CDR3 length is 14 residues. V lost 4 bases and J lost 5; bases outside the gene matches: 6. Germline V lookup: CDR1 ENHRY, CDR2 SYGVKD. The DNA of the CDR3 is TGTGCCATCAGTGCCGACAGGACTAGCGAGACCCAGTACTTC. Translating gives CAISADRTSETQYF.

V is TRBV6-1 and J is TRBJ2-5; TRBD1 is a possible D gene (5 bases). CDR1 and CDR2 from the germline V gene are MNHNS and SASEGT. This CDR3 region has 14 residues. Trimming stripped 1 base from V and 6 bases from J, with 12 bases between. The CDR3 region has the DNA TGTGCCAGCAGTGAAGGAGGTCAGGGAAAGACCCAGTACTTC. Translation: CASSEGGQGKTQYF.

The rearrangement links TRBV5-5 to TRBJ2-7; 8 bases match TRBD1. V trimming: 0 bases; J trimming: 5 bases; junction bases outside the gene matches: 4. The CDR3 spans 14 residues. From germline, CDR1 is SGHKS and CDR2 YYEKEE (reference sequence). The CDR3 DNA reads as TGTGCCAGCAGCTTGGAGGACAGGGACCACGAGCAGTACTTC. This codes for CASSLEDRDHEQYF.

This clone appeared once. This chain links TRBV28 with TRBJ2-1; possible D gene TRBD2, 6 bases. Trimming pared 3 bases from V and 7 bases from J, leaving 13 bases between. The V gene's germline CDR1 is MDHEN and CDR2 SYDVKM. The CDR3 length is 14 residues. CDR3 DNA: TGTGCCAGCAGTTTTGGGGGGACTGGGAATGAGCAGTTCTTC. This translates into CASSFGGTGNEQFF.

The chain uses TRBV2 and TRBJ2-7, with 10 bases identical to TRBD1. V lost 1 base to trimming and J lost 4 bases; unmatched junction nucleotides: 4. This CDR3 is 15 amino acids long. Germline CDR1 SNHLY, CDR2 FYNNEI. The CDR3 here is CASSEGRQGAYEQYF. The CDR3 nucleotides are TGTGCCAGCAGTGAAGGGAGACAGGGGGCTTACGAGCAGTACTTC.

The DNA of the CDR3 is TGTGCCAGCAGTGCCCGCCTGTCAGGGAACACTGAAGCTTTCTTT. Protein sequence: CASSARLSGNTEAFF. The V gene is TRBV28, the J gene TRBJ1-1; D remains ambiguous. The CDR3 totals 15 residues. Germline V gene sequence: CDR1 MDHEN, CDR2 SYDVKM. The V end was cut by 5 bases, the J end by 1 base, with 14 bases between. The full variable domain, its missing parts supplied by reference TRBV28 and TRBJ1-1, is DVKVTQSSRYLVKRTGEKVFLECVQDMDHENMFWYRQDPGLGLRLIYFSYDVKMKEKGDIPEGYSVSREKKERFSLILESASTNQTSMYLCASSARLSGNTEAFFGQGTRLTVV.

Details on this clone: The junction departs from the called germline gene at one end, perhaps through a read error. The V call is TRBV2, the J call TRBJ2-5, with 7 bases fitting TRBD1. Per the germline V gene, CDR1 is SNHLY and CDR2 is FYNNEI. The CDR3 contains 15 residues. For the CDR3, the DNA is TGTGCCAGCAGTTCCCTTGGGACAGAAAGAGAGGCCCAGTACTTC. Its translation is CASSSLGTEREAQYF.

The chain couples TRBV28 to TRBJ2-3; TRBD1 matches at 9 bases. Germline assignment: CDR1 MDHEN and CDR2 SYDVKM. The CDR3 is 15 amino acids. Trimming took 6 bases from V and 2 from J; bases not matched to a gene: 6. CDR3 coding DNA: TGTGCCAGCAGACTGGACAGGGGAGACACAGATACGCAGTATTTT. Its translation: CASRLDRGDTDTQYF.

This sequence joins TRBV6-5 and TRBJ1-5, with unresolved D. This CDR3 comprises 14 residues. Trimming left V 6 bases short and J 5 bases short, with 14 bases between. The germline CDR1 and CDR2 sequences are MNHEY and SVGAGI. CDR3 in DNA: TGTGCCAGCAGCGATGGTGGCGGCTATCAGCCCCAGCATTTT. Translating it yields CASSDGGGYQPQHF.